This paragraph covers one T cell receptor beta chain sequence. CDR1 is GTSNPN, CDR2 SVGIG, per germline (reference sequence). The CDR3 has 14 amino acids. V shed 3 bases and J 2 bases; nucleotides not matched to a gene: 5. The data derive from a study of blood T cell repertoires in COVID-19. In the study overall: Donors in the United States, Italy and Spain gave samples during acute or convalescent COVID-19. T cells, B-cell-depleted T cells, or PBMCs provided the cDNA or gDNA that served as material.

Per the authors' pipeline: Reference gene primers were amplified, and this amplification served to estimate nucleated cell counts. Using immunoSEQ multiplex PCR, the repertoire was profiled, and TCRdb retains in-frame clones only, with some absent. That table gives V, J and clone size, and the DNA gave D and trimming. Of about 140,000 clones in the sample, roughly 80% were seen once. This clonotype originated in a woman older than 75 with acute or convalescent COVID-19. This sequence joins TRBV30 and TRBJ1-2; 8 nucleotides match TRBD1. Sequencing was carried out using peripheral blood. The CDR3 loop reads CAWRGDRRNYGYTF. The CDR3 bases are TGTGCCTGGAGGGGGGACAGGCGGAACTATGGCTACACCTTC.